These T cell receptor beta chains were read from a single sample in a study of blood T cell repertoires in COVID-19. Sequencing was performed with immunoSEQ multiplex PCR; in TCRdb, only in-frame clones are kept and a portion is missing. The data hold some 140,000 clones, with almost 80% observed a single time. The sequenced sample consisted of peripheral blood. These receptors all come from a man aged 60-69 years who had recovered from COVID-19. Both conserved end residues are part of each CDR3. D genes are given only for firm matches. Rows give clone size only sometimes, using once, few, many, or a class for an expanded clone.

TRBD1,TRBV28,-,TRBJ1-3,TGTGCCAGTCACAGGGGTCAGAGCTCTGGAAACACCATATATTTT,CASHRGQSSGNTIYF
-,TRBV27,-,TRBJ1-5,TGTGCCAGTCGATTATTGAGGGGGATGAGCAATCAGCCCCAGCATTTT,CASRLLRGMSNQPQHF
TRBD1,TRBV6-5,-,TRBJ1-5,TGTGCCAGCAGACCCCAGGGGGTTGGGGATCAGCCCCAGCATTTT,CASRPQGVGDQPQHF
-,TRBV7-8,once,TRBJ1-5,TGTGCCAGCAGCTTAGGGAGGGTCGCCAATCAGCCCCAGCATTTT,CASSLGRVANQPQHF
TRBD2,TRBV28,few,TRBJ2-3,TGTGCCAGCGACGGGGGGGCAGATACGCAGTATTTT,CASDGGADTQYF
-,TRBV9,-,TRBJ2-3,TGTGCCAGCAGTGCTTTATGGGGGGGCAGGGATACGCAGTATTTT,CASSALWGGRDTQYF
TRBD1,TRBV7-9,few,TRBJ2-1,TGTGCCAGCAGCGACAGGGGAGAGGTGGTACCTGAGCAGTTCTTC,CASSDRGEVVPEQFF
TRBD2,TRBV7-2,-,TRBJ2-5,TGTGCCAGCAGCTTTCGGCTAGCGGGAGAGACCCAGTACTTC,CASSFRLAGETQYF
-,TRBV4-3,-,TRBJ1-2,TGCGCCAGCAGCCAAGATCGGGGGGGCTATGGCTACACCTTC,CASSQDRGGYGYTF
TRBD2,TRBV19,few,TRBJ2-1,TGTGCCAGTAGTATGGACGAGGGAGGGCCCAATGAGCAGTTCTTC,CASSMDEGGPNEQFF
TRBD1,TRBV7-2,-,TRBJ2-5,TGTGCCAGCAGCCTTAACACAGGGGCAGGTCAAGAGACCCAGTACTTC,CASSLNTGAGQETQYF
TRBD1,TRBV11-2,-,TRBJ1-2,TGTGCCAGCAGCTCCGGACAGGGTAGAGGCTACACCTTC,CASSSGQGRGYTF
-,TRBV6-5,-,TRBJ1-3,TGTGCCAGCAGCAGGTCACGCGGAAACACCATATATTTT,CASSRSRGNTIYF
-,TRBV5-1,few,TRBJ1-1,TGCGCCAGCAGCTTGGTTGAGGCAGTAGGGAACACTGAAGCTTTCTTT,CASSLVEAVGNTEAFF
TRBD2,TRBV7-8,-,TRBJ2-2,TGTGCCAGCAGCCAGCGGGGTACTAACACCGGGGAGCTGTTTTTT,CASSQRGTNTGELFF
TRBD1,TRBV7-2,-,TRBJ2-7,TGTGCCAGCAGCTTAAGTTACAGGGGGCAGGGCGAGCAGTACTTC,CASSLSYRGQGEQYF
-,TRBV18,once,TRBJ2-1,TGTGCCAGCTCGACTAGCACAACAGGGGGTGAGCAGTTCTTC,CASSTSTTGGEQFF
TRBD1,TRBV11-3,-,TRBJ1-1,TGTGCCAGCAGCTCTAAACAGGGGCCCACTGAAGCTTTCTTT,CASSSKQGPTEAFF
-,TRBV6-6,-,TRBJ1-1,TGTGCCAGCAGTTACTCCACAGGGACCTTGAACACTGAAGCTTTCTTT,CASSYSTGTLNTEAFF
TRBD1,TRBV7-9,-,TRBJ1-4,TGTGCCTTTCCGACAGGGGCAAATGAAAAACTGTTTTTT,CAFPTGANEKLFF
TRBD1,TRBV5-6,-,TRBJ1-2,TGTGCCAGCGGAGTAGGGACAGGGGGCCTCTACACCTTC,CASGVGTGGLYTF
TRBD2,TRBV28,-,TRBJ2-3,TGTGCCAGCAGTTTAGGGCGGGGGGGAGATACGCAGTATTTT,CASSLGRGGDTQYF
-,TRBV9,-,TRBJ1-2,TGTGCCAGCAGCATCTACGACAGAACTAACTATGGCTACACCTTC,CASSIYDRTNYGYTF
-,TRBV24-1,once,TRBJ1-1,TGTGCCACCAGTGATTTAAGAGCCTGGAACACTGAAGCTTTCTTT,CATSDLRAWNTEAFF
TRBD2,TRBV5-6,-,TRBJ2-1,TGTGCCAGTGGCCTAGCGGCCTACAATGAGCAGTTCTTC,CASGLAAYNEQFF
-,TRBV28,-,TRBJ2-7,TGTGCCAGCAGTCCAAACTCCTACGAGCAGTACTTC,CASSPNSYEQYF
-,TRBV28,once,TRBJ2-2,TGTGCCAGCAGTTTAAGCGGAATGAACACCGGGGAGCTGTTTTTT,CASSLSGMNTGELFF